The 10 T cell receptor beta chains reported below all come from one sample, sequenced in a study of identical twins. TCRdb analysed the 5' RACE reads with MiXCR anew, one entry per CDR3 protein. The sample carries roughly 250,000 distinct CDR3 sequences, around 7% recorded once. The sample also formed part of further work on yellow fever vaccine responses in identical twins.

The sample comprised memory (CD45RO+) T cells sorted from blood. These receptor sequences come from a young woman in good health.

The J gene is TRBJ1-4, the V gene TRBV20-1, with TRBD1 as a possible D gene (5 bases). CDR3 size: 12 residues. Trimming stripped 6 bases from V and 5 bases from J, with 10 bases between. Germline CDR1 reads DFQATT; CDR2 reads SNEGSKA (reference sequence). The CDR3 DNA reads TGCAGTGCCCGACAGCACAATGAAAAACTGTTTTTT. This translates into CSARQHNEKLFF.

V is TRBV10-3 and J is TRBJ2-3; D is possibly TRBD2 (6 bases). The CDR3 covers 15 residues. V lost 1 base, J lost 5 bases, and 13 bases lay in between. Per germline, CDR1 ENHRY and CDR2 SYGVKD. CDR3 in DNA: TGTGCCATCAGTGAGTTCAGCGGGCGCGGAGATACGCAGTATTTT. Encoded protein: CAISEFSGRGDTQYF.

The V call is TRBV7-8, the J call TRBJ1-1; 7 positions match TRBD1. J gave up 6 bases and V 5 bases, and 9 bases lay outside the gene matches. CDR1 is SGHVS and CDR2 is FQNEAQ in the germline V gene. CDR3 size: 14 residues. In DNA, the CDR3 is TGTGCCAGCAGCCCAGAACAGGGGACCCCTGAAGCTTTCTTT. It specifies CASSPEQGTPEAFF.

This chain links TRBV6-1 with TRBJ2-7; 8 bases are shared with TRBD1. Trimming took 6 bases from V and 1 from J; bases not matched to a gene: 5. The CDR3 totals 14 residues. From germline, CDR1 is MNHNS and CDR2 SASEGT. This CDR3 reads CASRPRQGSYEQYV. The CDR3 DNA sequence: TGTGCCAGCAGACCTAGACAGGGGTCCTACGAGCAGTACGTC.

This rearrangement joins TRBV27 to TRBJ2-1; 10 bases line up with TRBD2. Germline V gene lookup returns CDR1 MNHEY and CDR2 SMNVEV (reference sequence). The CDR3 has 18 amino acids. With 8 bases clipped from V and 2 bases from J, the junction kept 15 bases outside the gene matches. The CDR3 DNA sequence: TGTGCCAGCTCCGGGACTAGCGTCTTAGGTCGCCCCTACAATGAGCAGTTCTTC. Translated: CASSGTSVLGRPYNEQFF.

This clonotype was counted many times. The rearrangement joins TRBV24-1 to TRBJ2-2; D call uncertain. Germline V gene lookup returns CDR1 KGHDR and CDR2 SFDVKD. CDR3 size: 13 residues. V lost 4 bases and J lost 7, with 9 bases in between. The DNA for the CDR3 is TGTGCCACCAGTGAACCTTTTGGCGGGGAGCTGTTTTTT. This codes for CATSEPFGGELFF.

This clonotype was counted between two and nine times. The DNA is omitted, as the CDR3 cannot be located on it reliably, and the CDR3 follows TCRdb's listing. The CDR3 spells CASSSSGGRFTYEQYF. This rearrangement joins TRBV12-3 or TRBV12-4 to TRBJ2-7; TRBD1, the table's D call, lacks a check against the DNA. The CDR3 region is 16 residues in length, termini included.

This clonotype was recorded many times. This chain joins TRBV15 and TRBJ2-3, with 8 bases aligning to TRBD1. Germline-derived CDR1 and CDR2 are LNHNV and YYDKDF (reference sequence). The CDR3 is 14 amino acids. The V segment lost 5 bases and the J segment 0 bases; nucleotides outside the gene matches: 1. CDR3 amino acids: CATSWTGSTDTQYF. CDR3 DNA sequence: TGTGCCACCAGCTGGACAGGGAGCACAGATACGCAGTATTTT.

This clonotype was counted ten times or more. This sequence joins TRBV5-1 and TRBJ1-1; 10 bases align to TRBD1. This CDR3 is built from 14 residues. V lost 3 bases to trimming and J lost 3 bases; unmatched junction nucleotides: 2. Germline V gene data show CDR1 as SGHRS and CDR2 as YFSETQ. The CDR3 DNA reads TGCGCCAGCAGCTCGGGGACAGGGGACACTGAAGCTTTCTTT. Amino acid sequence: CASSSGTGDTEAFF. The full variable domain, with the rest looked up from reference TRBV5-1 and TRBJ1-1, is KAGVTQTPRYLIKTRGQQVTLSCSPISGHRSVSWYQQTPGQGLQFLFEYFSETQRNKGNFPGRFSGRQFSNSRSEMNVSTLELGDSALYLCASSSGTGDTEAFFGQGTRLTVV.

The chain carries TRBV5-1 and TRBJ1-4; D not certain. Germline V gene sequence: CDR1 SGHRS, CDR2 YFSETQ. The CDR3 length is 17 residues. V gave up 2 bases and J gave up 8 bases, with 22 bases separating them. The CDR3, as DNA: TGCGCCAGCAGCTTCCGTGGACTTAATAGCGAAGCGGAAAAACTGTTTTTT. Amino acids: CASSFRGLNSEAEKLFF.